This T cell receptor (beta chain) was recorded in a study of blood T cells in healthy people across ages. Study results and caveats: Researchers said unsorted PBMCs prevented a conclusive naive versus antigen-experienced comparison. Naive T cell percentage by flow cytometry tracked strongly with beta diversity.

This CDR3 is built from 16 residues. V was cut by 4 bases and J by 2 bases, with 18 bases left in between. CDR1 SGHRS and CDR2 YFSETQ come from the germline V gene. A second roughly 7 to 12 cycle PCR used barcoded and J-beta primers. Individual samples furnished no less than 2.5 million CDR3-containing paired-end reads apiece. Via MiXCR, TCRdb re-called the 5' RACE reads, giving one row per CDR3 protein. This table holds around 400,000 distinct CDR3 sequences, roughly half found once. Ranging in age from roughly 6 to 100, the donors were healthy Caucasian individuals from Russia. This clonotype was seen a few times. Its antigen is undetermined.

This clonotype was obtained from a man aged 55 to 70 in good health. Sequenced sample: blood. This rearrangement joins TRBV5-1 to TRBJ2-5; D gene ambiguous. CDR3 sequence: CASSRRPSTDQETQYF. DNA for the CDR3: TGCGCCAGCAGCCGACGACCGAGTACGGATCAAGAGACCCAGTACTTC.